This note documents a single TCR beta chain sequence. These data come from a study of blood T cell repertoires in COVID-19. Study information: The cDNA or gDNA used as material had been derived from T cells, B-cell-depleted T cells, or PBMCs.

Germline-derived CDR1 and CDR2 are GTSNPN and SVGIG (reference sequence). Trimming removed 5 bases from V and 4 bases from J; junction bases left unmatched: 13. CDR3 length equals 15 residues. The protocol was immunoSEQ multiplex PCR, while the TCRdb copy is restricted to in-frame clones and leaves out a portion. The sample records roughly 92,000 clones, around 86% being singletons. Sequenced input: peripheral blood. The chain is built from TRBV30 and TRBJ1-1, with 7 bases that match TRBD1. This receptor was identified in a man aged 50-59 years with acute or convalescent COVID-19. The CDR3 sequence is CAWRQGNSRATEAFF. In DNA, the CDR3 is TGTGCCTGGCGACAGGGAAACTCTCGGGCCACTGAAGCTTTCTTT.